This TCR beta chain was captured by sequencing in a study of blood T cell repertoires in COVID-19. Across the whole study: PBMCs, B-cell-depleted T cells, or T cells provided the cDNA or gDNA that made up the material.

The CDR3 spans 16 residues. V was pared by 4 bases and J by 7 bases, with 13 bases of the junction left unmatched. Germline V CDR1 and CDR2: MGHRA, YSYEKL. The assay was immunoSEQ multiplex PCR, and TCRdb's table has in-frame clones only and misses some. The sample has over 130,000 clones; roughly 86% are singletons. The chain has TRBV4-1 and TRBJ1-5, with 7 positions matching TRBD1. The receptor comes from a human donor in a cohort sampled during active COVID-19. The sample consisted of peripheral blood. CDR3 residues: CASSPNPDRLGQPQHF. CDR3 nucleotides: TGCGCCAGCAGCCCAAACCCGGACAGGCTAGGGCAGCCCCAGCATTTT.